This T cell receptor beta chain originates from a study of blood T cell repertoires in COVID-19. Turning to the study itself: Some COVID-19 samples were acute and others convalescent; all came from the United States, Italy and Spain. The analysed material was cDNA or gDNA that came from T cells, B-cell-depleted T cells, or PBMCs.

In the original processing: How many nucleated cells were present was estimated from reference gene primer amplification. The assay was immunoSEQ multiplex PCR, and TCRdb's table has in-frame clones only and misses some. V and J calls and clone size are as listed in that table; D and trimming were resolved from the DNA. Among some 100,000 clones listed, roughly 89% were seen once. This CDR3 is built from 13 residues. The germline V and J ends were trimmed by 7 bases and 4 bases, with 11 bases remaining between them. Germline CDR1 reads MGHDK; CDR2 reads SYGVNS. The sequenced sample was peripheral blood. The chain couples TRBV25-1 to TRBJ2-1, with D possibly TRBD2 on 6 matching bases. The sequence was obtained from a man aged 70 or older with acute or convalescent COVID-19. The CDR3 spells CASTGVTYNEQFF. Written as DNA, the CDR3 is TGTGCCAGCACGGGGGTCACGTACAATGAGCAGTTCTTC.